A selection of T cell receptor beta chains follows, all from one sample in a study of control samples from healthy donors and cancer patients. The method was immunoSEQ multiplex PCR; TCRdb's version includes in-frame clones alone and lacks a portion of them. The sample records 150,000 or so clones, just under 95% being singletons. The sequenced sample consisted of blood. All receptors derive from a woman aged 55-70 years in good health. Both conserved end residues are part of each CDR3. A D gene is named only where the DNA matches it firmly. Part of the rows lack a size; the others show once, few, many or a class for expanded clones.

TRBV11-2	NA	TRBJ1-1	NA	CASSLDMNTEAFF	TGTGCCAGCAGCTTAGACATGAACACTGAAGCTTTCTTT
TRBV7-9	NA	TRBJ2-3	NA	CASSQFNPSTDTQYF	TGTGCCAGCAGCCAGTTTAACCCTAGCACAGATACGCAGTATTTT
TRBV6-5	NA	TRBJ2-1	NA	CASSYGLTQAGEQFF	TGTGCCAGCAGTTACGGTCTCACTCAAGCCGGTGAGCAGTTCTTC
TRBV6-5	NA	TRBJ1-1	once	CATVGNTEAFF	TGTGCCACCGTGGGGAACACTGAAGCTTTCTTT
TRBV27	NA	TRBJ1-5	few	CASSWNNQPQHF	TGTGCCAGCAGTTGGAACAATCAGCCCCAGCATTTT
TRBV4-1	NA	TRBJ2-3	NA	CASSQVVLPTDTQYF	TGCGCCAGCAGCCAAGTGGTTCTACCAACAGATACGCAGTATTTT
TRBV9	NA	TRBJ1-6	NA	CASSPPGVFSPLHF	TGTGCCAGCAGCCCCCCGGGGGTATTTTCACCCCTCCACTTT
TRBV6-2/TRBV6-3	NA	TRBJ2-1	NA	CASSHSETYNEQFF	TGTGCCAGCAGTCATAGCGAAACCTACAATGAGCAGTTCTTC
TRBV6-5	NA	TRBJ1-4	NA	CASSYGLTRAGEKLFF	TGTGCCAGCAGTTACGGTTTGACCAGGGCGGGGGAAAAACTGTTTTTT
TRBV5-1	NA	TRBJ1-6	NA	CASSTGGPPYNSPLHF	TGCGCCAGCAGTACCGGTGGGCCGCCTTATAATTCACCCCTCCACTTT
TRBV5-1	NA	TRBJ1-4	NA	CASSLAYRIATNEKLFF	TGCGCCAGCAGCTTGGCTTACAGGATTGCAACTAATGAAAAACTGTTTTTT
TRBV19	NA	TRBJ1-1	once	CASIPRVASGHGWSLEAFF	TGTGCCAGTATCCCGAGGGTGGCCAGCGGACATGGGTGGTCTCTTGAAGCTTTCTTT
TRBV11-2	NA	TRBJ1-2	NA	CASSPGYDYGYTF	TGTGCCAGCAGCCCAGGTTACGACTATGGCTACACCTTC
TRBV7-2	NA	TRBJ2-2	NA	CASSSMASRGSGELFF	TGTGCCAGCAGCTCAATGGCTAGTAGAGGATCCGGGGAGCTGTTTTTT
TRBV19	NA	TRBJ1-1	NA	CASSIGLQGSF	TGTGCCAGTAGTATCGGACTGCAAGGCAGTTTT
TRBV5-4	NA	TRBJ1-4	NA	CASSLLFF	TGTGCCAGCAGCTTATTGTTTTTT
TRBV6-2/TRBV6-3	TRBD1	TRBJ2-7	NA	CASSRAGTGHYEQYF	TGTGCCAGCAGCCGCGCCGGGACAGGACACTACGAGCAGTACTTC
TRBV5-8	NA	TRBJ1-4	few	CASSTGTTNEKLFF	TGTGCCAGCAGCACCGGGACGACTAATGAAAAACTGTTTTTT
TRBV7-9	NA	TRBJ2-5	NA	CASSLLVWDKQETQYF	TGTGCCAGCAGCTTACTAGTGTGGGACAAGCAAGAGACCCAGTACTTC
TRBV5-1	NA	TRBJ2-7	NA	CASRRDTVGEQYF	TGCGCCAGCCGGCGGGACACCGTCGGCGAGCAGTACTTC
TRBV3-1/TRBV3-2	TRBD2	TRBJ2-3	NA	CASSKRGLSTDTQYF	TGTGCCAGCAGCAAGCGGGGTTTAAGCACAGATACGCAGTATTTT
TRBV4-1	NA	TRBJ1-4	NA	CASRVGFPQGSNEKLFF	TGCGCCAGCAGAGTTGGGTTCCCCCAGGGATCTAATGAAAAACTGTTTTTT
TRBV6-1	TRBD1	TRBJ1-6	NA	CASSDGRGNSPLHF	TGTGCCAGCAGTGATGGCAGGGGGAATTCACCCCTCCACTTT
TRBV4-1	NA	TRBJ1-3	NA	CASSQSRGSGNTIYF	TGCGCCAGCAGCCAGTCCCGGGGGAGTGGAAACACCATATATTTT
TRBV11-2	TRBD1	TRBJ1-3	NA	CASSSPRGELSGNTIYF	TGTGCCAGCAGCTCACCCAGGGGGGAACTCTCTGGAAACACCATATATTTT